This T cell receptor (beta chain) was observed in a study of T cell responses to AZD1222 COVID-19 vaccine. The study's findings and limits: At baseline, seropositivity was found in only a handful of AZD1222 recipients.

This table comes from immunoSEQ multiplex PCR, and its TCRdb copy is limited to in-frame clones, with some not included. The profile covers around 120,000 clones, with under 95% appearing a single time and around 5.1% taken by the ten largest. The analysis combined second doses at about 4 or about 12 weeks. Concerning this clone: Its target is unknown.

The CDR3 sequence is 14 residues long. V was shortened by 5 bases and J by 2 bases, with 10 bases between the two germline ends. Germline V lookup: CDR1 MNHEY, CDR2 SVGAGI. The clonotype originates from an adult who received the AZD1222 COVID-19 vaccine. The source material was peripheral blood, sampled 28 days after the second AZD1222 dose. The chain joins TRBV6-5 to TRBJ1-3, with D unresolved. CDR3 sequence (DNA): TGTGCCAGCAGTCAGCTTACCGCTGGAAACACCATATATTTT. Protein product: CASSQLTAGNTIYF.